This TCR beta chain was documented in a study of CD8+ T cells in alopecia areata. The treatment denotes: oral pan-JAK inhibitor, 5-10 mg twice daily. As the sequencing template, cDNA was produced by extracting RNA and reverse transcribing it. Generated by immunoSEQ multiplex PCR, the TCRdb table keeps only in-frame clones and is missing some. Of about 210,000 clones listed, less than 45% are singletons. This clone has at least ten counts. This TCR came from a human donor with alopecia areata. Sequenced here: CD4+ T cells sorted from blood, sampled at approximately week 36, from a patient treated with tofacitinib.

The chain's CDR3 is CASGLAERNEQFF. DNA of the CDR3: TGTGCCAGCGGACTAGCGGAGCGAAATGAGCAGTTCTTC. The chain joins TRBV28 to TRBJ2-1; TRBD2 agrees at 10 bases. CDR3 length equals 13 residues. Trimming at V came to 8 bases and at J to 7 bases, leaving 5 bases not matched to a gene. CDR1 is MDHEN and CDR2 is SYDVKM in the germline V gene.